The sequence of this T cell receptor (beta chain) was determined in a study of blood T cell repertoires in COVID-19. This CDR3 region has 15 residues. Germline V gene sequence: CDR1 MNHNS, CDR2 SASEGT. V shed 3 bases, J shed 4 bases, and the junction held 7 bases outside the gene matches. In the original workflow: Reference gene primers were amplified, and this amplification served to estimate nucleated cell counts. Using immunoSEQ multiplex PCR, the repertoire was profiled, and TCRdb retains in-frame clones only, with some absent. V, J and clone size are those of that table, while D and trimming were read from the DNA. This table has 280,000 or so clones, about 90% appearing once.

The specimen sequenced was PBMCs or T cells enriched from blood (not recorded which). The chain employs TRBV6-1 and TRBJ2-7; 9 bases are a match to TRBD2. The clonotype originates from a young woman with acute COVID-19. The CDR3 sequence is CASSEGISGSYEQYF. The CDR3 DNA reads TGTGCCAGCAGTGAGGGGATTAGCGGGAGTTACGAGCAGTACTTC.